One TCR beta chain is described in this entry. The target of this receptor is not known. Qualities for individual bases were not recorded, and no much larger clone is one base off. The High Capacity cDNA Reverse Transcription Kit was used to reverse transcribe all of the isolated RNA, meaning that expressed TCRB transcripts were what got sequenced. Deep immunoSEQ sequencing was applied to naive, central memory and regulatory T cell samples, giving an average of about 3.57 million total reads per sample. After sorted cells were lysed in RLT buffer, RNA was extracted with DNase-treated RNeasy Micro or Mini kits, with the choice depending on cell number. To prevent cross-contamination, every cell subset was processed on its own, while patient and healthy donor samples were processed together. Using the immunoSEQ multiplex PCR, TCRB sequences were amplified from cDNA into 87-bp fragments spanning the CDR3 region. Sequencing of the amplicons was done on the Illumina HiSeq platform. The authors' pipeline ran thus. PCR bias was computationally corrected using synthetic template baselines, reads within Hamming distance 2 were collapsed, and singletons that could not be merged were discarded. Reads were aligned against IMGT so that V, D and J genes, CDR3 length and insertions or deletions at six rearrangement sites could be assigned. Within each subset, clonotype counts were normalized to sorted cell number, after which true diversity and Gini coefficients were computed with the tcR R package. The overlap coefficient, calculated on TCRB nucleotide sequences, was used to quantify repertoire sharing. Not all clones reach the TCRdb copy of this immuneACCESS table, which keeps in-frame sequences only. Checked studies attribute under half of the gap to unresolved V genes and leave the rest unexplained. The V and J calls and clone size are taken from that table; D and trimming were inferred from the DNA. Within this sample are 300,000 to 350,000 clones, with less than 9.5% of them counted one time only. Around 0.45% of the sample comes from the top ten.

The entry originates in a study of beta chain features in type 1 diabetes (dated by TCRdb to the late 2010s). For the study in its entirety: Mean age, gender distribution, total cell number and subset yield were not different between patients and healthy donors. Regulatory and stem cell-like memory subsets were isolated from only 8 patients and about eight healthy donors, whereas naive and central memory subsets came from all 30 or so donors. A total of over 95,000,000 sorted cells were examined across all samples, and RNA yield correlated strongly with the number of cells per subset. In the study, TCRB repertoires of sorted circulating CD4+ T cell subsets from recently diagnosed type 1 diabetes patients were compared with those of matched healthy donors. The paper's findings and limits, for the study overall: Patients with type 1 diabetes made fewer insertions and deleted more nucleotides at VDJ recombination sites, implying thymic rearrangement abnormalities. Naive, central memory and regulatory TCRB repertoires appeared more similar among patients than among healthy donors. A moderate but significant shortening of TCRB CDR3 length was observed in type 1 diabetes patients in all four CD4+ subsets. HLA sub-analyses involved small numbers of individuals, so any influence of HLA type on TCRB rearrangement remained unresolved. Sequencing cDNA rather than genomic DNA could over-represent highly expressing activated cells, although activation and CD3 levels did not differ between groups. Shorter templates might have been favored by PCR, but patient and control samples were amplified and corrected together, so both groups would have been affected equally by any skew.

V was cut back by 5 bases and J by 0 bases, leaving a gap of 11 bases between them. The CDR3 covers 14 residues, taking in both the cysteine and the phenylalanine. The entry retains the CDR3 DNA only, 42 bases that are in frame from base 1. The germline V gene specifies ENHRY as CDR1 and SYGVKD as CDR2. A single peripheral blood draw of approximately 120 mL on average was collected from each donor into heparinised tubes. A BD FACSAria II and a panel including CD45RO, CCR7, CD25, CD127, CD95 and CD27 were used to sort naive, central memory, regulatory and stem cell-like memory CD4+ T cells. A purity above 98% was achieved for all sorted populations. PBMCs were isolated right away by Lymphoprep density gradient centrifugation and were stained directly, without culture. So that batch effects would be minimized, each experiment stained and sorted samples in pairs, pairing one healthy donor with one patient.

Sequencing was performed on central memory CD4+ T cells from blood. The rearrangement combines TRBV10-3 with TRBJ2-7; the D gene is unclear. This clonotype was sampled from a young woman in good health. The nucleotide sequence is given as TGTGCCATCAGTTTACAGAGCTACTCCTACGAGCAGTACTTC. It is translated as CAISLQSYSYEQYF.